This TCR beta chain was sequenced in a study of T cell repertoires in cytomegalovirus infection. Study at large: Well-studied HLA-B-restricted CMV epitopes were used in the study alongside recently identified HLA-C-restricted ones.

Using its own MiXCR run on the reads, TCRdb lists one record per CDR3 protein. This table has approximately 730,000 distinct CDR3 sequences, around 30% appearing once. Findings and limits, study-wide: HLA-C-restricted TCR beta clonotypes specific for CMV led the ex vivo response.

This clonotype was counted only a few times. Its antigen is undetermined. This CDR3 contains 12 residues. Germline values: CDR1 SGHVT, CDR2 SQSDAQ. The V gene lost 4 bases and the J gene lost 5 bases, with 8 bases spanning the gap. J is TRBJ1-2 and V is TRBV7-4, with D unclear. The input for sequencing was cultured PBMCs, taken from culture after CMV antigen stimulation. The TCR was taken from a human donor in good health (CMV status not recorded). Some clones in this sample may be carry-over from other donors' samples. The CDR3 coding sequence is TGTGCCAGCAGCTCTAATCTTTATGGCTACACCTTC. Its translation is CASSSNLYGYTF. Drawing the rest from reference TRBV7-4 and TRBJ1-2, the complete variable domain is GAGVSQSPRYKVAKRGRDVALRCDSISGHVTLYWYRQTLGQGSEVLTYSQSDAQRDKSGRPSGRFSAERPERSVSTLKIQRTEQGDSAVYLCASSSNLYGYTFGSGTRLTVV.